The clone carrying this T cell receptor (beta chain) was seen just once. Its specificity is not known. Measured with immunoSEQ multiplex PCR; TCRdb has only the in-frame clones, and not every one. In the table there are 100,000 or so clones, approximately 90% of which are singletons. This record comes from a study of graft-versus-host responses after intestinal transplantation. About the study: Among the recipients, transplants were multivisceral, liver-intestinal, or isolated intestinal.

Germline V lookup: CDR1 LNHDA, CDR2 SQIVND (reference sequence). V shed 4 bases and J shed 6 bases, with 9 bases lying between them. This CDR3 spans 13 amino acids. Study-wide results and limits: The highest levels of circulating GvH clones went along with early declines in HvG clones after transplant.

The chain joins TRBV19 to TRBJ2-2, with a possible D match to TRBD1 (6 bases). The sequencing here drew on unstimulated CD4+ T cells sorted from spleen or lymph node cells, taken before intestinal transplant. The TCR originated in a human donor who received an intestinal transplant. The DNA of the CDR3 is TGTGCCAGTAGTACCAGACAGGCCGGGGAGCTGTTTTTT. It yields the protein CASSTRQAGELFF. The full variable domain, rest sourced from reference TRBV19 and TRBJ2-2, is DGGITQSPKYLFRKEGQNVTLSCEQNLNHDAMYWYRQDPGQGLRLIYYSQIVNDFQKGDIAEGYSVSREKKESFPLTVTSAQKNPTAFYLCASSTRQAGELFFGEGSRLTVL.